This T cell receptor (beta chain) was identified during a study of blood T cells in healthy people across ages. Germline lookup yields CDR1 SNHLY and CDR2 FYNNEI. Trimming stripped 6 bases from V and 2 bases from J, with 10 bases between. The CDR3 has 13 amino acids. Overall study results and limits: It was found that TCR beta diversity correlated strongly with the percentage of naive T cells.

Together with a sample-barcoded 5' primer, a J-beta primer mix was included in a second PCR lasting about 7 to 11 cycles. Every sample produced at least 3 million CDR3-containing paired-end reads. TCRdb re-called the 5' RACE reads through MiXCR, storing one row per CDR3 protein. The data show around 1,000,000 distinct CDR3 sequences, about 25% seen once. A note on this clonotype: Its cognate antigen is unknown.

This same sample was also part of a study on T cells of mothers and their children.

This TCR was sampled from a girl aged 2 to 10 in good health. The chain uses TRBV2 and TRBJ2-5, with a weak D call TRBD2 (5 bases). The specimen was blood. CDR3 sequence reads: CASRTLAQETQYF. The CDR3, as DNA: TGTGCCAGCAGGACCCTAGCACAAGAGACCCAGTACTTC.